This T cell receptor (beta chain) was documented in a study of vaccination effects on CD4 cells after COVID-19. Points from the study as a whole: Healthy vaccinees' vaccine-induced clones included only 1 of 255 that recognized common cold coronaviruses.

CDR1 is MNHNS, CDR2 SASEGT, per germline. There are 14 residues in the CDR3. With 1 base clipped from V and 2 bases from J, the junction kept 2 bases outside the gene matches. The method was immunoSEQ multiplex PCR; TCRdb's version includes in-frame clones alone and lacks a portion of them. The table records tens of thousands of clones, about two thirds of them present only once. Points on this clone: Its specificity is not known.

ViraFEST used viral peptide pools to expand antigen-specific CD4+ T cells before sequencing. CD4+ T cells were isolated after 10 days of culture. Participants were given two doses of BNT162b2 or mRNA-1273 vaccine. Specimen: CD4+ T cells from PBMCs cultured with SARS-CoV-2 spike peptides, collected after COVID-19 vaccination. This TCR came from a human donor who received a COVID-19 vaccine. The J gene is TRBJ2-7, the V gene TRBV6-1; 7 nucleotides match TRBD1. The chain's CDR3 is CASSEDRGPYEQYF. The DNA for the CDR3 is TGTGCCAGCAGTGAAGACAGGGGTCCCTACGAGCAGTACTTC.